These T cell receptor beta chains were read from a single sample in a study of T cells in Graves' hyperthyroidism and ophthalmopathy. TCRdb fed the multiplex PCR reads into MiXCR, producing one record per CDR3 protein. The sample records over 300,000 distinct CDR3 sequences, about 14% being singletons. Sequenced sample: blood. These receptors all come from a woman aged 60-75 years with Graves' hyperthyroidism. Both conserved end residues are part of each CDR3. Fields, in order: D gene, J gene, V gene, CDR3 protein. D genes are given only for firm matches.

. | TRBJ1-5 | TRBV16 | CASSHSQGSNQPQHF
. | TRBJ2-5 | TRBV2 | CASSGDQPSGETQYF
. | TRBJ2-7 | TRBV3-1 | CASSRNRNYEQYF
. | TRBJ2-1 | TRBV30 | CAWSVWGWAKQFF
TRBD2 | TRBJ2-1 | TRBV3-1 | CASSQDPFTGGSYNEQFF
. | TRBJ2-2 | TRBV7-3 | CASTPQAGTNTGELFF
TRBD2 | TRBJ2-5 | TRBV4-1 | CASSHPTIPGLAGASREETQYF
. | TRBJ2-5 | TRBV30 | CAWSGQLQETQYF
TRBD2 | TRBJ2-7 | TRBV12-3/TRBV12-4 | CASSSVSGSAEQYF
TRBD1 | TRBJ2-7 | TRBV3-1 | CASSQGQGPYEQYF
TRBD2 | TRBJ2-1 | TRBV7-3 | CASSYKAGPGGGEHGNEQFF
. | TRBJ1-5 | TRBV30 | CAWSGKGQPQHF
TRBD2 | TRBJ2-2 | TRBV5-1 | CASSLSSGSSGELFF
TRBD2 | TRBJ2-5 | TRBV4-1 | CASSQGLAGHRGKTQYF
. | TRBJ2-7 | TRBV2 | CASTTTGVGEQYF
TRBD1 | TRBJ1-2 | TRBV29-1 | CSVVGGTDTNYGYTF